This TCR beta chain was found in a study of cytomegalovirus exposure and HLA in healthy donors. Study as a whole: A later analysis reported the same platform for the 110 or so validation repertoires and the 666 first-cohort repertoires. Whole-study findings and limits: In the 130 or so validation repertoires, under 95% of cluster scores exceeded 0, per a later analysis. CMV antigen specificity of a few CMV-associated chains was confirmed in vitro.

The method was immunoSEQ multiplex PCR; TCRdb's version includes in-frame clones alone and lacks a portion of them. The table records approximately 120,000 clones, 95% to 96% of them present only once. Separation from the roughly 670-subject first cohort characterized the approximately 120-subject validation cohort, to which the donors belonged. Concerning this clone itself: Its antigen is undetermined.

CDR1 is SGHTA and CDR2 is FQGNSA in the germline V gene. This CDR3 has 15 amino acids. Germline trimming cut 1 base from V and 2 bases from J; bases unmatched to any gene: 5. J is TRBJ2-7 and V is TRBV7-2; 7 nucleotides agree with TRBD1. The clonotype comes from a man in his late teens or twenties in good health and CMV-seronegative. The sequencing input was PBMCs. The CDR3 DNA is TGTGCCAGCAGCTTAGAGCCCCAGGGGGCCTACGAGCAGTACTTC. Amino acids: CASSLEPQGAYEQYF.